A single sample is the source of the 31 T cell receptor beta chains below, sequenced in a study of T cells after yellow fever vaccination (dated by TCRdb to between 2019 and 2020). The library relied on 5' RACE. The data were produced on an Illumina HiSeq 2500. TCRdb reran the public reads through fastp at Q25 and MiXCR, keeping productive beta chains. Each CDR3 protein gets just one entry, which takes the most common genes and DNA from the rows behind it. This sample is represented by approximately 510,000 distinct CDR3 sequences; less than 25% of them were singletons. The top ten constitute approximately 15% of the sample. Sample treatment or condition, as interpreted from the label and publication: live attenuated yellow fever vaccine strain. This specimen was PBMCs, taken 21 days after the first yellow fever vaccination. The receptors shown here come from a man younger than 35 who received the YFV17D yellow fever vaccine.

This clonotype was recorded many times. The CDR3 is CASRTQASGGADTQYF. Written as DNA, the CDR3 is TGTGCCAGCAGAACTCAAGCTAGCGGGGGTGCAGATACGCAGTATTTT. J is TRBJ2-3 and V is TRBV7-2; 10 bases align to TRBD2. The CDR3 totals 16 residues. V shed 6 bases and J 4 bases; nucleotides not matched to a gene: 10. Germline assignment: CDR1 SGHTA and CDR2 FQGNSA. The entire variable domain, with the rest obtained from reference TRBV7-2 and TRBJ2-3, is as follows: GAGVSQSPSNKVTEKGKDVELRCDPISGHTALYWYRQSLGQGLEFLIYFQGNSAPDKSGLPSDRFSAERTGGSVSTLTIQRTQQEDSAVYLCASRTQASGGADTQYFGPGTRLTVL.

There are a few counts of this clonotype. This sequence joins TRBV20-1 and TRBJ2-1; 9 bases agree with TRBD2. CDR1 DFQATT and CDR2 SNEGSKA come from the germline V gene (reference sequence). J was trimmed by 3 bases and V by 5 bases; bases with no gene match: 14. The CDR3 has 17 amino acids. CDR3 coding DNA: TGCAGTGCTCAAGCGGGGGGCCGAGAACTCCACTACAATGAGCAGTTCTTC. It yields the protein CSAQAGGRELHYNEQFF.

CDR3 DNA: TGTGCCACCAGTGATCGGGACAGCCTTTTCGAGTTGGGGACCCAGTACTTC. Translating it yields CATSDRDSLFELGTQYF. V and J are TRBV24-1 and TRBJ2-5, with TRBD1 matching 7 bases. CDR3 size: 17 residues. Germline CDR1 and CDR2: KGHDR and SFDVKD. J gave up 7 bases and V 3 bases, and 16 bases lay outside the gene matches.

This clonotype came up a few times. The genes are TRBV7-8 and TRBJ1-5; perhaps TRBD1 as D (6 bases). Trimming took 5 bases from V and 2 from J, leaving 16 bases between them. This CDR3 is built from 16 residues. Germline lookup yields CDR1 SGHVS and CDR2 FQNEAQ. In nucleotides, the CDR3 is TGTGCCAGCAGCGAAGGGGGGAGGGGCGGCAATCAGCCCCAGCATTTT. Its translation is CASSEGGRGGNQPQHF.

This chain connects TRBV7-9 to TRBJ2-1, with 7 bases fitting TRBD1. CDR1 and CDR2 (germline): SEHNR, FQNEAQ (reference sequence). V shed 2 bases, J shed 3 bases, and the junction held 4 bases outside the gene matches. The CDR3 runs to 15 residues. The CDR3 DNA reads as TGTGCCAGCAGCTTAACGACAGGGTTCTACAATGAGCAGTTCTTC. Encoded protein: CASSLTTGFYNEQFF.

This clonotype was observed once. The chain uses TRBV23-1 and TRBJ2-5, with D possibly matching TRBD1 (5 bases). TRBV23-1 is an open reading frame whose function is uncertain. The CDR3 runs to 15 residues. Trimming took 10 bases from V and 4 from J, leaving 22 bases between them. CDR3 region: CATRQKQGQAETQYF. CDR3 sequence (DNA): TGCGCCACCAGGCAGAAGCAGGGCCAAGCAGAGACCCAGTACTTC.

V usage is TRBV20-1 and J usage is TRBJ1-1; unclear D gene. CDR1 and CDR2 from the germline V gene are DFQATT and SNEGSKA (reference sequence). This CDR3 region has 13 residues. V was pared by 3 bases and J by 3 bases, with 11 bases between. The CDR3 DNA reads TGCAGTGCTAGTTTCCCCGGGGACACTGAAGCTTTCTTT. Encoded protein: CSASFPGDTEAFF.

This clonotype has only a few counts. CDR3 coding DNA: TGTGCCTGGACCATCACTAGCGGCTCCTACGAGCAGTACTTC. Residues: CAWTITSGSYEQYF. V and J are TRBV30 and TRBJ2-7; 8 nucleotides agree with TRBD2. Trimming removed 4 bases from V and 0 bases from J; junction bases left unmatched: 5. This CDR3 has 14 residues. Germline CDR1 and CDR2: GTSNPN and SVGIG (reference sequence). Looking up the rest from reference TRBV30 and TRBJ2-7 gives the full variable domain: SQTIHQWPATLVQPVGSPLSLECTVEGTSNPNLYWYRQAAGRGLQLLFYSVGIGQISSEVPQNLSASRPQDRQFILSSKKLLLSDSGFYLCAWTITSGSYEQYFGPGTRLTVT.

This clonotype was detected only a few times. The chain combines TRBV6-1 with TRBJ2-2, with 7 bases fitting TRBD2. V lost 4 bases, J lost 7 bases, and 6 bases stayed unmatched. CDR1 MNHNS and CDR2 SASEGT come from the germline V gene. CDR3 length: 14 amino acids. This chain's CDR3 is CASSVREDSGELFF. DNA of the CDR3: TGTGCCAGCAGTGTCCGGGAGGATAGCGGGGAGCTGTTTTTT.

The table lists this clonotype with a few counts. The J gene is TRBJ1-1, the V gene TRBV5-1; 7 positions match TRBD1. Germline CDR1 is SGHRS and CDR2 is YFSETQ. The junction had 3 bases not matched to a gene; V was cut back by 1 base and J by 0 bases. The CDR3 sequence is 15 residues long. The CDR3 nucleotides are TGCGCCAGCAGCTTGCTCGGGACAGTGAACACTGAAGCTTTCTTT. Its translation: CASSLLGTVNTEAFF.

The rearrangement links TRBV7-2 to TRBJ2-5; 9 nucleotides align to TRBD1. Germline V lookup: CDR1 SGHTA, CDR2 FQGNSA. There are 16 residues in the CDR3. Trimming took 1 base from V and 4 from J; bases not matched to a gene: 7. CDR3 residues: CASSLGAGTGRETQYF. CDR3 coding DNA: TGTGCCAGCAGCTTAGGCGCGGGGACAGGGCGAGAGACCCAGTACTTC.

Many counts were recorded for this clonotype. V usage is TRBV15 and J usage is TRBJ2-5; D is undetermined. Trimming stripped 3 bases from V and 5 bases from J, with 13 bases between. The germline V gene encodes CDR1 LNHNV and CDR2 YYDKDF (reference sequence). This CDR3 contains 14 residues. Here the CDR3 reads CATSRETRRETQYF. The CDR3 bases are TGTGCCACCAGCAGGGAAACCCGGCGGGAGACCCAGTACTTC.

The chain combines TRBV2 with TRBJ2-3, with TRBD2 matching 8 bases. This CDR3 spans 16 amino acids. V lost 5 bases, J lost 6 bases, and 13 bases stayed unmatched. CDR1 SNHLY and CDR2 FYNNEI come from the germline V gene. The CDR3 DNA sequence: TGTGCCAGCAGTATTCAGCGGGGGTCCGCGGGGGATACGCAGTATTTT. It translates to CASSIQRGSAGDTQYF. Based on the CDR3 plus reference TRBV2 and TRBJ2-3, the full variable domain is EPEVTQTPSHQVTQMGQEVILRCVPISNHLYFYWYRQILGQKVEFLVSFYNNEISEKSEIFDDQFSVERPDGSNFTLKIRSTKLEDSAMYFCASSIQRGSAGDTQYFGPGTRLTVL.

The rearrangement uses TRBV20-1 and TRBJ2-3, with D hard to call. Germline assignment: CDR1 DFQATT and CDR2 SNEGSKA (reference sequence). The CDR3 totals 13 residues. The V and J ends lost 6 bases and 4 bases respectively, with 14 bases between them. CDR3 sequence (DNA): TGCAGTGCCCGGGTACCGGCCCCAGATACGCAGTATTTT. This gives the protein CSARVPAPDTQYF.

This clonotype was observed a few times. This chain connects TRBV7-2 to TRBJ2-1, with D maybe TRBD2 (6 bases). The CDR3 sequence is 15 residues long. The germline V gene encodes CDR1 SGHTA and CDR2 FQGNSA. V lost 1 base, J lost 4 bases, and 11 bases lay in between. CDR3 coding DNA: TGTGCCAGCAGCTTAGGGACTACCTCTTACAATGAGCAGTTCTTC. Its protein is CASSLGTTSYNEQFF.

This chain uses TRBV4-2 with TRBJ2-1; a weak D match, TRBD1 (7 bases). The CDR3 spans 18 residues. The germline V gene has CDR1 LGHNA and CDR2 YNFKEQ. Trimming stripped 0 bases from V and 7 bases from J, with 22 bases between. CDR3: CASSQDSWGRGVWNEQFF. CDR3 DNA: TGTGCCAGCAGCCAAGACTCATGGGGCAGGGGGGTCTGGAATGAGCAGTTCTTC.

This clonotype was seen only once. The chain employs TRBV7-2 and TRBJ2-6, with a possible D match to TRBD2 (5 bases). Trimming stripped 3 bases from V and 0 bases from J, with 9 bases between. This CDR3 contains 16 residues. From germline, CDR1 is SGHTA and CDR2 FQGNSA. The CDR3: CASSFPRGSGANVLTF. The CDR3 DNA is TGTGCCAGCAGCTTTCCCCGGGGCTCTGGGGCCAACGTCCTGACTTTC. Combining the CDR3 with reference TRBV7-2 and TRBJ2-6 gives the whole variable domain GAGVSQSPSNKVTEKGKDVELRCDPISGHTALYWYRQSLGQGLEFLIYFQGNSAPDKSGLPSDRFSAERTGGSVSTLTIQRTQQEDSAVYLCASSFPRGSGANVLTFGAGSRLTVL.

This clonotype was observed a handful of times. The CDR3 reads CASSTWGRLAGGDEQFF. CDR3 bases: TGTGCCAGCAGCACCTGGGGGCGACTAGCGGGGGGCGATGAGCAGTTCTTC. V usage is TRBV7-9 and J usage is TRBJ2-1; TRBD2 matches 13 bases. Germline lookup yields CDR1 SEHNR and CDR2 FQNEAQ (reference sequence). There are 17 residues in the CDR3. V lost 5 bases and J lost 8; bases outside the gene matches: 12.

V gene TRBV6-2 or TRBV6-3 combines with J gene TRBJ1-5; 7 bases are shared with TRBD1. The CDR3 totals 15 residues. The germline gives CDR1 MNHEY, CDR2 SVGEGT. V shed 6 bases, J shed 5 bases, and the junction held 10 bases outside the gene matches. CDR3 nucleotide sequence: TGTGCCAGCAGCCCCGGGACAGCTGTTTATCAGCCCCAGCATTTT. It specifies CASSPGTAVYQPQHF.

The chain uses TRBV6-2 or TRBV6-3 and TRBJ1-1, with D perhaps matching TRBD1 (5 bases). The CDR3 consists of 15 residues. From germline, CDR1 is MNHEY and CDR2 SVGEGT. The V end was cut by 2 bases, the J end by 6 bases, with 16 bases between. The DNA for the CDR3 is TGTGCCAGCAGTTACGGCGGTGGGGGGGAGGCTGAAGCTTTCTTT. It specifies CASSYGGGGEAEAFF.

The V and J genes are TRBV20-1 and TRBJ2-1; 9 bases are shared with TRBD1. V was clipped by 5 bases and J by 4 bases; unmatched bases: 15. The CDR3 loop spans 17 amino acids. Germline values: CDR1 DFQATT, CDR2 SNEGSKA (reference sequence). The DNA for the CDR3 is TGCAGTGCTTACCCCCTCCACCGGGACAGGGAGTACAATGAGCAGTTCTTC. Protein product: CSAYPLHRDREYNEQFF.

The chain recombines TRBV7-2 with TRBJ2-6, with 8 nucleotides matching TRBD1. Trimming took 0 bases from V and 1 from J; bases not matched to a gene: 5. The CDR3 contains 18 residues. Germline V gene lookup returns CDR1 SGHTA and CDR2 FQGNSA. The CDR3 loop reads CASSLALGQGSGANVLTF. The CDR3 nucleotides are TGTGCCAGCAGCTTAGCGCTCGGACAGGGATCTGGGGCCAACGTCCTGACTTTC. Full variable domain (outside the CDR3, taken from reference TRBV7-2 and TRBJ2-6): GAGVSQSPSNKVTEKGKDVELRCDPISGHTALYWYRQSLGQGLEFLIYFQGNSAPDKSGLPSDRFSAERTGGSVSTLTIQRTQQEDSAVYLCASSLALGQGSGANVLTFGAGSRLTVL.

This clonotype was seen only a few times. The chain combines TRBV11-3 with TRBJ2-7, with D perhaps matching TRBD2 (6 bases). With 0 bases removed from V and 3 bases from J, the gap between germline ends came to 12 bases. Germline V CDR1 and CDR2: SGHNT, YENEEA. The CDR3 is 15 residues long. The CDR3 bases are TGTGCCAGCAGCTTAGATCGGGAGAATTACTACGAGCAGTACTTC. It translates to CASSLDRENYYEQYF.

The chain employs TRBV18 and TRBJ2-3; TRBD1 matches at 9 bases. After removal of 8 bases from V and 1 base from J, the junction contained 7 bases not matched to a gene. The CDR3 length is 15 residues. Germline V gene data show CDR1 as KGHSH and CDR2 as LQKENI. The CDR3 region is CASTRGQGGTDTQYF. CDR3 coding DNA: TGTGCCAGCACAAGGGGACAGGGTGGCACAGATACGCAGTATTTT.

A few counts support this clonotype. This chain links TRBV4-3 with TRBJ1-5; D ambiguous. Deletions cut 0 bases from V and 4 bases from J, with 10 bases between. The CDR3 is 15 amino acids. The germline V gene encodes CDR1 LGHNA and CDR2 YSLEER. Here the CDR3 reads CASSQDPFSNQPQHF. CDR3 coding DNA: TGCGCCAGCAGCCAAGATCCGTTTAGTAATCAGCCCCAGCATTTT.

V is TRBV5-6 and J is TRBJ2-7, with D possibly being TRBD1 (6 bases). CDR1 is SGHDT and CDR2 is YYEEEE in the germline V gene. The CDR3 contains 12 residues. The germline V and J ends were trimmed by 4 bases and 10 bases, with 15 bases remaining between them. The CDR3 spells CASSVYSGVQYV. For the CDR3, the DNA is TGTGCCAGCAGCGTCTACTCAGGGGTACAGTACGTC.

The V call is TRBV5-6, the J call TRBJ2-5, with a tentative D call TRBD1 (6 bases). This CDR3 has 15 amino acids. CDR1 is SGHDT and CDR2 is YYEEEE in the germline V gene. Trimming removed 6 bases at V and 0 bases at J, with 15 bases between. The DNA for the CDR3 is TGTGCCAGCAAAAGGGACACTTCGTACCAAGAGACCCAGTACTTC. It translates to CASKRDTSYQETQYF. The variable domain in full, with the rest retrieved from reference TRBV5-6 and TRBJ2-5, is DAGVTQSPTHLIKTRGQQVTLRCSPKSGHDTVSWYQQALGQGPQFIFQYYEEEERQRGNFPDRFSGHQFPNYSSELNVNALLLGDSALYLCASKRDTSYQETQYFGPGTRLLVL.

This clonotype came up a few times. The chain employs TRBV28 and TRBJ1-5; 7 nucleotides match TRBD1. This CDR3 is 15 amino acids long. Per germline, CDR1 MDHEN and CDR2 SYDVKM. J was trimmed by 2 bases and V by 7 bases; bases with no gene match: 8. This chain's CDR3 is CASTVGGRGNQPQHF. The CDR3 DNA is TGTGCCAGCACCGTAGGGGGCAGGGGCAATCAGCCCCAGCATTTT.

This clonotype occurred a few times. This chain connects TRBV28 to TRBJ2-7; D is possibly TRBD2 (5 bases). In germline, CDR1 is MDHEN, CDR2 SYDVKM. The CDR3 runs 14 residues. V lost 5 bases and J lost 3, with 14 bases in between. The DNA for the CDR3 is TGTGCCAGCAGTCCCCCGGGATCCCGCTACGAGCAGTACGTC. This encodes CASSPPGSRYEQYV.

This clonotype was counted only a few times. The V and J genes are TRBV11-2 and TRBJ2-7; 7 bases align to TRBD2. Trimming at V came to 1 base and at J to 0 bases, leaving 3 bases not matched to a gene. The CDR3 consists of 15 residues. CDR1 is SGHAT, CDR2 FQNNGV, per germline. CDR3 coding DNA: TGTGCCAGCAGCTTAGGAGCGGGGAACTCCTACGAGCAGTACGTC. Protein: CASSLGAGNSYEQYV.

There are a few counts of this clonotype. The chain links TRBV7-2 to TRBJ2-7; D is perhaps TRBD1 (6 bases). Germline V lookup: CDR1 SGHTA, CDR2 FQGNSA. Trimming removed 3 bases at V and 6 bases at J, with 18 bases between. The CDR3 loop spans 15 amino acids. The CDR3 spells CASSFTSGRGIEQYF. CDR3 DNA sequence: TGTGCCAGCAGCTTTACTTCGGGCAGGGGTATCGAGCAGTACTTC.